The 9 T cell receptor beta chains in this list originate from one sample, sequenced in a study of blood T cell repertoires in COVID-19. TCRdb's table, derived via immunoSEQ multiplex PCR, lists solely in-frame clones and lacks some. The sample records about 200,000 clones, about 89% being singletons. The sequenced sample was peripheral blood. These receptors were obtained from a man between 60 and 70 years old who had recovered from COVID-19.

The chain joins TRBV5-6 to TRBJ2-7, with 16 bases fitting TRBD2. This CDR3 is 16 amino acids long. The trim removed 4 bases at V and 4 bases at J, leaving 5 bases unmatched. Germline CDR1 and CDR2: SGHDT and YYEEEE. The CDR3 DNA follows: TGTGCCAGCAGCGTCCCGGGACTAGCGGGAGGGTACGAGCAGTACTTC. It yields the protein CASSVPGLAGGYEQYF.

This chain joins TRBV29-1 and TRBJ2-3; the D is unclear. V gave up 6 bases and J gave up 3 bases, with 13 bases separating them. The germline V gene encodes CDR1 SQVTM and CDR2 ANQGSEA. The CDR3 runs 13 residues. The CDR3 DNA follows: TGCAGCGTCTCCTGGGCCAGAACAGATACGCAGTATTTT. As protein: CSVSWARTDTQYF.

The genes are TRBV7-2 and TRBJ1-1; TRBD1 matches 7 bases. This CDR3 has 15 residues. Germline loops: CDR1 SGHTA, CDR2 FQGNSA. V trimming: 1 base; J trimming: 2 bases; junction bases outside the gene matches: 4. CDR3 nucleotide sequence: TGTGCCAGCAGCTTAGTGGGGACAGTCAACACTGAAGCTTTCTTT. It codes for CASSLVGTVNTEAFF. The full variable domain, with the rest looked up from reference TRBV7-2 and TRBJ1-1, is GAGVSQSPSNKVTEKGKDVELRCDPISGHTALYWYRQSLGQGLEFLIYFQGNSAPDKSGLPSDRFSAERTGGSVSTLTIQRTQQEDSAVYLCASSLVGTVNTEAFFGQGTRLTVV.

The V and J genes are TRBV4-2 and TRBJ2-7; 12 bases are shared with TRBD1. J gave up 2 bases and V 3 bases, and 5 bases lay outside the gene matches. The CDR3 has 16 residues. CDR1 LGHNA and CDR2 YNFKEQ come from the germline V gene. The CDR3 spells CASSQPGTGGTYEQYF. In DNA form, the CDR3 reads TGTGCCAGCAGCCAGCCCGGGACAGGGGGCACCTACGAGCAGTACTTC.

The chain has TRBV12-5 and TRBJ2-5; D gene ambiguous. The CDR3 spans 16 residues. Trimming took 6 bases from V and 4 from J, leaving 21 bases between them. Germline loops: CDR1 LGHNT, CDR2 FRNRAP. The CDR3 DNA reads TGTGCTAGTGGCCCCGGTGGATCCCAACCGGGAGAGACCCAGTACTTC. Translation gives CASGPGGSQPGETQYF.

This clone has just a few counts. The rearrangement uses TRBV5-4 and TRBJ2-3; 8 nucleotides agree with TRBD2. Germline CDR1 and CDR2: SGHNT and YYREEE (reference sequence). After removal of 4 bases from V and 5 bases from J, the junction contained 9 bases not matched to a gene. CDR3 length equals 15 residues. The CDR3 reads CASSPREGQKDTQYF. The CDR3 bases are TGTGCCAGCAGCCCCCGGGAGGGGCAGAAAGATACGCAGTATTTT. The complete variable domain, with remaining parts taken from reference TRBV5-4 and TRBJ2-3, reads ETGVTQSPTHLIKTRGQQVTLRCSSQSGHNTVSWYQQALGQGPQFIFQYYREEENGRGNFPPRFSGLQFPNYSSELNVNALELDDSALYLCASSPREGQKDTQYFGPGTRLTVL.

CDR3 coding DNA: TGTGCCAGCAGCAAAAACGGCGGGGGCGGGGAGCTGTTTTTT. It codes for CASSKNGGGGELFF. The chain is built from TRBV7-9 and TRBJ2-2; 7 bases line up with TRBD2. V dropped 5 bases and J dropped 7; count of bases not matched to a gene: 7. The CDR3 is 14 amino acids. Germline CDR1 is SEHNR and CDR2 is FQNEAQ (reference sequence).

CDR3 loop: CASSLSGARENEQFF. The CDR3 region has the DNA TGCGCCAGCAGCCTCAGCGGGGCGCGTGAGAATGAGCAGTTCTTC. The gene calls are TRBV5-1 and TRBJ2-1, with 7 bases fitting TRBD2. The CDR3 covers 15 residues. Germline V gene sequence: CDR1 SGHRS, CDR2 YFSETQ. V shed 4 bases, J shed 7 bases, and the junction held 11 bases outside the gene matches.

This clone was observed a handful of times. V is TRBV18 and J is TRBJ1-2; 9 positions match TRBD1. V was clipped by 4 bases and J by 0 bases; unmatched bases: 9. The CDR3 contains 17 residues. CDR1 KGHSH and CDR2 LQKENI come from the germline V gene. CDR3 residues: CASSLRQGVSANYGYTF. The CDR3 DNA is TGTGCCAGCTCACTGAGACAGGGGGTTTCAGCTAACTATGGCTACACCTTC.